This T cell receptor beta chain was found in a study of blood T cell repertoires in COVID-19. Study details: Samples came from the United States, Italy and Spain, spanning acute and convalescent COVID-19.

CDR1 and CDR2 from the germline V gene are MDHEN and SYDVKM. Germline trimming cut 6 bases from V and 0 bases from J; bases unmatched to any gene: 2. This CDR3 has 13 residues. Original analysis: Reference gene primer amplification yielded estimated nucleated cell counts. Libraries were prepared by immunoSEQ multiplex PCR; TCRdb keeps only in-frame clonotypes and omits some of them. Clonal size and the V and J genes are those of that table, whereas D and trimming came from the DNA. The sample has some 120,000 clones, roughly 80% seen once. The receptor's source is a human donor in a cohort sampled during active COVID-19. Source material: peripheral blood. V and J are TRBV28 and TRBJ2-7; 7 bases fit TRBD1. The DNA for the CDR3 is TGTGCCAGCAGGACAGGGAGCTCCTACGAGCAGTACTTC. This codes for CASRTGSSYEQYF.